These 24 T cell receptor beta chains were sequenced from one sample in a study of OX40 agonist ivuxolimab in advanced cancers. Measured with immunoSEQ multiplex PCR; TCRdb has only the in-frame clones, and not every one. The sample contains 40,000 to 45,000 clones, approximately 80% of which appear only once. The sequencing here drew on CD4+ or CD8+ T cells sorted from blood, taken in a trial of the OX40 agonist ivuxolimab. Receptor source: an adult with an advanced solid tumor such as melanoma, head and neck, liver or kidney cancer.

This chain connects TRBV28 to TRBJ1-5; 9 positions agree with TRBD1. V was pared by 8 bases and J by 7 bases, with 12 bases of the junction left unmatched. Germline lookup yields CDR1 MDHEN and CDR2 SYDVKM. The CDR3 covers 15 residues. Written as DNA, the CDR3 is TGTGCCAGCGGCTCCGGGACAGGGTTAGAACAGCCCCAGCATTTT. It yields the protein CASGSGTGLEQPQHF.

The chain recombines TRBV7-2 with TRBJ2-1; the match to TRBD2 covers 9 bases. This CDR3 is built from 15 residues. V trimming: 2 bases; J trimming: 7 bases; junction bases outside the gene matches: 6. CDR1 and CDR2 (germline): SGHTA, FQGNSA. The DNA for the CDR3 is TGTGCCAGCAGCTTAAAAGCGGGAGGAAGAAATGAGCAGTTCTTC. Translating gives CASSLKAGGRNEQFF.

This clone appeared a few times. This chain links TRBV19 with TRBJ1-1; possible D gene TRBD1, 6 bases. Germline V CDR1 and CDR2: LNHDA, SQIVND (reference sequence). Deletions cut 3 bases from V and 5 bases from J, with 19 bases between. This CDR3 is built from 16 residues. CDR3 sequence (DNA): TGTGCCAGTAGTATTACAGGGAGGGGTACAGATACTGAAGCTTTCTTT. It specifies CASSITGRGTDTEAFF.

The V and J genes are TRBV7-8 and TRBJ1-5; D is perhaps TRBD1 (5 bases). Germline V gene sequence: CDR1 SGHVS, CDR2 FQNEAQ. Trimming took off 1 base at V and 0 bases at J, with 10 bases between the two ends. The CDR3 runs to 16 residues. The CDR3 reads CASSLERGDSNQPQHF. In DNA, the CDR3 is TGTGCCAGCAGCTTAGAGAGGGGAGATAGCAATCAGCCCCAGCATTTT.

This clone has only a few counts. This same CDR3 is encoded by further DNA sequences in the sample. The rearrangement links TRBV7-2 to TRBJ1-1; a weak D match, TRBD1 (6 bases). The CDR3 extends over 14 amino acids. CDR1 and CDR2 (germline): SGHTA, FQGNSA. The ends were cut back, 5 bases at V and 2 bases at J, with 12 bases in the middle. CDR3 amino acids: CASSPGAANTEAFF. In DNA, the CDR3 is TGTGCCAGCAGCCCGGGGGCTGCTAACACTGAAGCTTTCTTT.

The chain has TRBV6-5 and TRBJ2-7, with a possible D match to TRBD2 (6 bases). In germline, CDR1 is MNHEY, CDR2 SVGAGI. The CDR3 covers 12 residues. Deletions cut 5 bases from V and 3 bases from J, with 8 bases between. The CDR3 loop reads CASSGGIYEQYF. CDR3 bases: TGTGCCAGCAGTGGCGGGATCTACGAGCAGTACTTC.

This rearrangement joins TRBV7-2 to TRBJ2-1; weak D call: TRBD1 (5 bases). The CDR3 length is 13 residues. The V gene's germline CDR1 is SGHTA and CDR2 FQGNSA. V lost 3 bases to trimming and J lost 5 bases, with 8 bases between them. In DNA form, the CDR3 reads TGTGCCAGCAGCTTCTCCAGGGACAATGAGCAGTTCTTC. Amino acid sequence: CASSFSRDNEQFF.

The rearrangement uses TRBV7-6 and TRBJ2-1; weak D call: TRBD2 (6 bases). V shed 3 bases and J shed 3 bases, with 12 bases lying between them. Per the germline V gene, CDR1 is SGHVS and CDR2 is FNYEAQ. The CDR3 extends over 15 amino acids. The chain's CDR3 is CASSLGGKGYNEQFF. CDR3 DNA: TGTGCCAGCAGCTTGGGGGGAAAAGGCTACAATGAGCAGTTCTTC.

The chain has TRBV2 and TRBJ1-1; D call uncertain. Trimming pared 8 bases from V and 2 bases from J, leaving 12 bases between. Germline V gene sequence: CDR1 SNHLY, CDR2 FYNNEI. The CDR3 covers 13 residues. The CDR3 loop is CASESAGNTEAFF. CDR3 DNA: TGTGCCAGCGAGTCTGCCGGCAACACTGAAGCTTTCTTT.

CDR3 sequence reads: CASSLGTGLSTPLHF. The CDR3 coding sequence is TGTGCCAGCAGCTTAGGGACAGGGCTTTCGACACCCCTCCACTTT. The chain joins TRBV7-9 to TRBJ1-6; 8 bases align to TRBD1. The V gene's germline CDR1 is SEHNR and CDR2 FQNEAQ (reference sequence). The CDR3 length is 15 residues. Trimming cost V 1 base and J 11 bases; bases outside gene matches: 7.

The chain uses TRBV11-3 and TRBJ1-6; D not resolved. The germline gives CDR1 SGHNT, CDR2 YENEEA. The germline V and J ends were trimmed by 2 bases and 4 bases, with 0 bases remaining between them. The length of the CDR3 is 12 residues. The CDR3 region has the DNA TGTGCCAGCAGCTTATATAATTCACCCCTCCACTTT. Translated: CASSLYNSPLHF.

The rearrangement joins TRBV10-2 to TRBJ1-5, with 11 bases that match TRBD1. With V trimmed by 2 bases and J by 2 bases, 11 bases remained unmatched. In germline, CDR1 is WSHSY, CDR2 SAAADI. The CDR3 covers 19 residues. CDR3 sequence: CASSEPTDRGRVGNQPQHF. In nucleotides, the CDR3 is TGCGCCAGCAGTGAGCCAACGGACAGGGGGCGGGTGGGCAATCAGCCCCAGCATTTT.

The rearrangement uses TRBV5-1 and TRBJ2-3, with TRBD2 as a possible D gene (5 bases). Germline V gives CDR1 SGHRS, CDR2 YFSETQ. This CDR3 contains 15 residues. Between the trimmed V and J ends, which lost 2 bases and 2 bases, there was a span of 12 bases. The chain's CDR3 is CASSLGLAVTDTQYF. The CDR3 nucleotides are TGCGCCAGCAGCTTAGGCCTAGCAGTCACAGATACGCAGTATTTT.

The chain couples TRBV6-4 to TRBJ2-7; no clear D gene. Per the germline V gene, CDR1 is MRHNA and CDR2 is SNTAGT. V was pared by 9 bases and J by 0 bases, with 15 bases between. The CDR3 extends over 14 amino acids. CDR3: CARPRRCSSYEQYF. The DNA of the CDR3 is TGTGCCAGACCTCGGCGCTGTAGCTCCTACGAGCAGTACTTC.

The CDR3 reads CASRPGQGGSYEQYF. CDR3 in DNA: TGTGCCAGCAGACCCGGACAGGGGGGCTCCTACGAGCAGTACTTC. J is TRBJ2-7 and V is TRBV6-5, with 10 bases fitting TRBD1. Germline V gene data show CDR1 as MNHEY and CDR2 as SVGAGI. The CDR3 is 15 residues long. The junction had 5 bases not matched to a gene; V was cut back by 6 bases and J by 0 bases.

The V call is TRBV29-1, the J call TRBJ1-2; D is ambiguous. V lost 1 base and J 7 bases, leaving 10 bases between the germline ends. The CDR3 spans 12 residues. CDR1 is SQVTM, CDR2 ANQGSEA, per germline. CDR3 sequence (DNA): TGCAGCGTTGAAGGCGAAGAGTCTGGCTACACCTTC. Translated, it gives CSVEGEESGYTF.

The V call is TRBV7-8, the J call TRBJ2-4; 10 bases map to TRBD1. Trimming removed 5 bases from V and 6 bases from J; junction bases left unmatched: 4. This CDR3 region has 14 residues. Per the germline V gene, CDR1 is SGHVS and CDR2 is FQNEAQ. The CDR3 DNA follows: TGTGCCAGCAGCCCTGGGACAGGGGCAAACATTCAGTACTTC. Amino acids: CASSPGTGANIQYF.

J is TRBJ2-4 and V is TRBV28, with D perhaps matching TRBD1 (5 bases). The germline V and J ends were trimmed by 9 bases and 1 base, with 10 bases remaining between them. This CDR3 spans 13 amino acids. Germline V gene sequence: CDR1 MDHEN, CDR2 SYDVKM. For the CDR3, the DNA is TGTGCCAGGCAGGGTTATGCCAAAAACATTCAGTACTTC. As protein: CARQGYAKNIQYF.

The gene calls are TRBV5-1 and TRBJ1-1; the D is unclear. Germline V CDR1 and CDR2: SGHRS, YFSETQ. Trimming removed 0 bases from V and 4 bases from J, with 7 bases in between. The CDR3 is 13 residues long. Written as DNA, the CDR3 is TGCGCCAGCAGCTTGGCCGGGGTCACTGAAGCTTTCTTT. Translating gives CASSLAGVTEAFF.

This chain joins TRBV7-2 and TRBJ2-2; 7 nucleotides agree with TRBD2. Germline assignment: CDR1 SGHTA and CDR2 FQGNSA. The CDR3 has 17 amino acids. After removal of 1 base from V and 5 bases from J, the junction contained 10 bases not matched to a gene. CDR3 nucleotide sequence: TGTGCCAGCAGCTTAGATGGGTTTCTAGCGGAGACCGGGGAGCTGTTTTTT. Protein: CASSLDGFLAETGELFF.

The J gene is TRBJ2-1, the V gene TRBV11-2; D is perhaps TRBD2 (5 bases). The V gene's germline CDR1 is SGHAT and CDR2 FQNNGV. The CDR3 is 11 amino acids. The V end lost 5 bases, the J end lost 9 bases, and 8 bases lay between the germline ends. The CDR3 loop is CASSPRGEQFF. DNA for the CDR3: TGTGCCAGCAGCCCCCGGGGTGAGCAGTTCTTC.

The chain links TRBV18 to TRBJ1-2, with 7 bases aligning to TRBD1. This CDR3 comprises 14 residues. The germline V gene encodes CDR1 KGHSH and CDR2 LQKENI. V was pared by 3 bases and J by 5 bases, with 6 bases of the junction left unmatched. CDR3 loop: CASSPITGEYGYTF. The CDR3 DNA is TGTGCCAGCTCACCGATAACAGGGGAGTATGGCTACACCTTC.

V is TRBV4-1 and J is TRBJ2-3; TRBD2 is a possible D gene (6 bases). CDR3 length equals 17 residues. CDR1 and CDR2 from the germline V gene are MGHRA and YSYEKL. V gave up 0 bases and J gave up 0 bases, with 13 bases separating them. CDR3: CASSQESDSGSTDTQYF. The CDR3 region has the DNA TGCGCCAGCAGCCAAGAGTCCGACAGCGGGAGCACAGATACGCAGTATTTT.

This chain connects TRBV5-1 to TRBJ2-1; maybe TRBD1 (6 bases). The CDR3 covers 14 residues. Trimming removed 4 bases from V and 6 bases from J, with 14 bases in between. Per the germline V gene, CDR1 is SGHRS and CDR2 is YFSETQ. The CDR3 region is CASSLQQGFNEQFF. The CDR3, as DNA: TGCGCCAGCAGCCTCCAACAGGGTTTCAATGAGCAGTTCTTC.